This TCR beta chain comes out of a study of Tregs in tolerant kidney transplant recipients. The study's findings and limits: Validation in larger populations is needed because few patients were studied. Activated donor B cell expansion appeared to reveal the most relevant donor-specific TCRbeta repertoire. No direct test of biological reproducibility was done here.

Sequenced by immunoSEQ multiplex PCR; TCRdb stores in-frame clones only, minus some. The sample lists 55,000 to 70,000 clones, 70% to 90% occurring once. As to this clone: The antigen remains unidentified.

V dropped 6 bases and J dropped 2; count of bases not matched to a gene: 6. The CDR3 length is 15 residues. Per germline, CDR1 KGHSH and CDR2 LQKENI. The clonotype comes from a human donor who received a combined kidney and bone marrow transplant. The V and J genes are TRBV18 and TRBJ2-1; TRBD1 matches at 8 bases. The sequenced sample was Tregs from blood, obtained before the transplant. CDR3 sequence reads: CASSSTGDAYNEQFF. The CDR3 DNA follows: TGTGCCAGCTCGTCGACAGGGGACGCCTACAATGAGCAGTTCTTC.